This record looks at one T cell receptor (beta chain) sequence and its context. The data originate from a study of T cell responses to AZD1222 COVID-19 vaccine. Germline CDR1 reads LGHNA; CDR2 reads YSLEER. The CDR3 is 12 residues long. The V gene end was trimmed by 1 base and the J gene end by 6 bases; junction bases not matched to a gene: 0. Some clones are missing from TCRdb's copy, which holds only in-frame ones; the method was immunoSEQ multiplex PCR. Here the sample spans around 30,000 clones, more than 85% being singletons. The sample in question was peripheral blood, obtained on day 0 of AZD1222 vaccination. The J gene is TRBJ2-7, the V gene TRBV4-3, with 7 bases lining up with TRBD1. The clonotype comes from an adult in good health. This chain's CDR3 is CASSQAGGEQYF. In DNA, the CDR3 is TGCGCCAGCAGCCAAGCAGGGGGCGAGCAGTACTTC.